A selection of T cell receptor beta chains follows, all from one sample in a study of cytomegalovirus exposure and HLA in healthy donors. Assay used: immunoSEQ multiplex PCR; TCRdb lists only in-frame clones, some missing. The sample shows approximately 100,000 clones, more than 60% of them seen only once. Sequenced: PBMCs. These receptors were taken from a woman aged 18-29 years in good health and CMV-seropositive. Both conserved end residues are part of each CDR3. The order of the fields is V gene, D gene, clone size, J gene, CDR3 DNA, CDR3 protein. D genes are given only for firm matches. For some rows the clone size is stated as once, few or many, or as a class when expanded; others skip it.

V: TRBV7-2
D: TRBD1
size: -
J: TRBJ1-1
DNA: TGTGCCAGCAGCTACACTGACAGGGTGTCCACTGAAGCTTTCTTT
CDR3: CASSYTDRVSTEAFF

V: TRBV6-5
D: -
size: -
J: TRBJ1-5
DNA: TGTGCCAGCAGTTACGCCGGGGCAGGGGATCAGCCCCAGCATTTT
CDR3: CASSYAGAGDQPQHF

V: TRBV6-1
D: -
size: -
J: TRBJ2-3
DNA: TGTGCCAGCACAGGGGCTCTCACAGATACGCAGTATTTT
CDR3: CASTGALTDTQYF

V: TRBV19
D: -
size: -
J: TRBJ2-7
DNA: TGTGCCACCCTACCCCGCGACTGGCTTTACGAGCAGTACTTC
CDR3: CATLPRDWLYEQYF

V: TRBV2
D: TRBD2
size: -
J: TRBJ2-1
DNA: TGTGCCAGCAGTCCTACTTTGACTAGCGGGAGCTACAGTGAGCAGTTCTTC
CDR3: CASSPTLTSGSYSEQFF

V: TRBV30
D: TRBD1
size: once
J: TRBJ2-5
DNA: TGTGCCTGGAAGGTAGGGGGCGGGGAGACCCAGTACTTC
CDR3: CAWKVGGGETQYF

V: TRBV28
D: -
size: -
J: TRBJ1-5
DNA: TGTGCCAGCAACCCCGGGGGAAGCAATCAGCCCCAGCATTTT
CDR3: CASNPGGSNQPQHF

V: TRBV6-6
D: TRBD1
size: -
J: TRBJ2-2
DNA: TGTGCCAGCAGCGCGGACAGGGGGGGCCGGGAGCTGTTTTTT
CDR3: CASSADRGGRELFF

V: TRBV28
D: TRBD2
size: -
J: TRBJ2-3
DNA: TGTGCCAGCAGCCCGGCGGGAGGTCTGGCAGATACGCAGTATTTT
CDR3: CASSPAGGLADTQYF

V: TRBV18
D: TRBD1
size: -
J: TRBJ2-2
DNA: TGTGCCAGCTCACCAGATCAGGGGGCGAGGCCCGGGGAGCTGTTTTTT
CDR3: CASSPDQGARPGELFF

V: TRBV7-2
D: -
size: -
J: TRBJ2-3
DNA: TGTGCCAGCAGCTTTAGTAGCAAAGATACGCAGTATTTT
CDR3: CASSFSSKDTQYF

V: TRBV6-5
D: TRBD2
size: -
J: TRBJ2-7
DNA: TGTGCCAGCAGTTACTCGGCGGGGGTCCCAACCTACGAGCAGTACTTC
CDR3: CASSYSAGVPTYEQYF

V: TRBV7-2
D: TRBD1
size: few
J: TRBJ2-7
DNA: TGTGCCAGCAGCCTAGGGGGGACAGGGGACTACGAGCAGTACTTC
CDR3: CASSLGGTGDYEQYF

V: TRBV5-1
D: TRBD1
size: -
J: TRBJ1-1
DNA: TGCGCCAGCAGCCCACCGGGACAGGGGGCAGGAGATGAAGCTTTCTTT
CDR3: CASSPPGQGAGDEAFF

V: TRBV19
D: TRBD1
size: few
J: TRBJ1-3
DNA: TGTGCCAGTAGATCCGGAAGGGGGCCTGGAAACACCATATATTTT
CDR3: CASRSGRGPGNTIYF

V: TRBV19
D: -
size: once
J: TRBJ1-1
DNA: TGTGCCAGTAGTATTGGAGGGAACACTGAAGCTTTCTTT
CDR3: CASSIGGNTEAFF

V: TRBV19
D: -
size: -
J: TRBJ2-7
DNA: TGTGCCAGTAGTTTGAGTAGCGGAGTCTCCTACGAGCAGTACTTC
CDR3: CASSLSSGVSYEQYF

V: TRBV5-1
D: TRBD1
size: -
J: TRBJ2-7
DNA: TGCGCCAGCAGTCGGACAGGGGACTACGAGCAGTACTTC
CDR3: CASSRTGDYEQYF

V: TRBV29-1
D: -
size: -
J: TRBJ2-7
DNA: TGCAGCGTTGAAGGCGAATCTTCCTACGAGCAGTACTTC
CDR3: CSVEGESSYEQYF

V: TRBV28
D: -
size: few
J: TRBJ2-7
DNA: TGTGCCAGCAGTTTAGGTACATTACATTACGAGCAGTACTTC
CDR3: CASSLGTLHYEQYF

V: TRBV27
D: -
size: -
J: TRBJ2-7
DNA: TGTGCCAGCAGTTCTTGGCGGGATTTGGCCGAGCAGTACTTC
CDR3: CASSSWRDLAEQYF

V: TRBV27
D: TRBD2
size: -
J: TRBJ2-7
DNA: TGTGCCAGCAGGTCGGGACTAGCCAGGTTGGAGCAGTACTTC
CDR3: CASRSGLARLEQYF

V: TRBV15
D: TRBD2
size: -
J: TRBJ2-1
DNA: TGTGCCACCAGCAGAGATAGCGGGGGGAGCTACAATGAGCAGTTCTTC
CDR3: CATSRDSGGSYNEQFF

V: TRBV28
D: TRBD1
size: once
J: TRBJ2-1
DNA: TGTGCCAGCGTACCAGGGGGCGTCCCTTCCTACAATGAGCAGTTCTTC
CDR3: CASVPGGVPSYNEQFF

V: TRBV7-8
D: TRBD2
size: -
J: TRBJ2-1
DNA: TGTGCCAGCAGCTTAGGGCTAGCGGGAGGGAGGGTTCAAAATGAGCAGTTCTTC
CDR3: CASSLGLAGGRVQNEQFF

V: TRBV7-2
D: TRBD2
size: -
J: TRBJ2-1
DNA: TGTGCCAGCAGCCCGGGACTAGAGTACAATGAGCAGTTCTTC
CDR3: CASSPGLEYNEQFF

V: TRBV4-1
D: -
size: -
J: TRBJ2-2
DNA: TGCGCCAGCAGCCAAGGTTTTCCGACTCCCGCTTCCACCGGGGAGCTGTTTTTT
CDR3: CASSQGFPTPASTGELFF

V: TRBV19
D: -
size: -
J: TRBJ2-7
DNA: TGTGCCAGTAGTATTCTGGAGGGGGCCGGCTACGAGCAGTACTTC
CDR3: CASSILEGAGYEQYF

V: TRBV30
D: -
size: -
J: TRBJ2-7
DNA: TGTGCCTGGAGTCGAGCTAGCCGTGGGGAGCAGTACTTC
CDR3: CAWSRASRGEQYF

V: TRBV6-5
D: -
size: once
J: TRBJ1-1
DNA: TGTGCCAGCCGCACAGCCCTGGATCGCACTGAAGCTTTCTTT
CDR3: CASRTALDRTEAFF

V: TRBV5-3
D: -
size: once
J: TRBJ1-2
DNA: TGTGCCAGAAGCTTGATAGGGGTCGGGTTTGGCTACACCTTC
CDR3: CARSLIGVGFGYTF

V: TRBV25-1
D: -
size: -
J: TRBJ2-1
DNA: TGTGCCAGCAGAGCCCTCAATGAGCAGTTCTTC
CDR3: CASRALNEQFF

V: TRBV7-8
D: TRBD2
size: -
J: TRBJ2-7
DNA: TGTGCCAGCCACATAGGGGGACTAGCGGGTGTGAACTACGAGCAGTACTTC
CDR3: CASHIGGLAGVNYEQYF

V: TRBV2
D: TRBD1
size: -
J: TRBJ2-7
DNA: TGTGCCGCTGAGGAGGGACAGGGTCCCTACGAGCAGTACTTC
CDR3: CAAEEGQGPYEQYF

V: TRBV4-1
D: TRBD2
size: -
J: TRBJ2-3
DNA: TGCGCCAGCAGCCTAGGCACTAGCGGGAGCACAGATACGCAGTATTTT
CDR3: CASSLGTSGSTDTQYF

V: TRBV6-1
D: TRBD1
size: few
J: TRBJ1-2
DNA: TGTGCCAGCAGTCTACAGGGGGCGCGTGGCTACACCTTC
CDR3: CASSLQGARGYTF

V: TRBV11-2
D: -
size: -
J: TRBJ2-2
DNA: TGTGCCAGCAGCTTGGGGGCCAACACCGGGGAGCTGTTTTTT
CDR3: CASSLGANTGELFF

V: TRBV6-5
D: TRBD1
size: -
J: TRBJ2-7
DNA: TGTGCCAGCAGTTACTCGAGGGGACAGGGGGCCGACGAGCAGTACTTC
CDR3: CASSYSRGQGADEQYF

V: TRBV28
D: TRBD2
size: -
J: TRBJ2-7
DNA: TGTGCCAGCAGTTTCATTAGCGGGAGTCAGTACGAGCAGTACTTC
CDR3: CASSFISGSQYEQYF

V: TRBV29-1
D: -
size: -
J: TRBJ1-1
DNA: TGCAGCGTGGGGGGACTCCTGAACACTGAAGCTTTCTTT
CDR3: CSVGGLLNTEAFF

V: TRBV5-6
D: TRBD2
size: once
J: TRBJ2-2
DNA: TGTGCCAGCACCCTTGGGAGGGAACAAGACACCGGGGAGCTGTTTTTT
CDR3: CASTLGREQDTGELFF